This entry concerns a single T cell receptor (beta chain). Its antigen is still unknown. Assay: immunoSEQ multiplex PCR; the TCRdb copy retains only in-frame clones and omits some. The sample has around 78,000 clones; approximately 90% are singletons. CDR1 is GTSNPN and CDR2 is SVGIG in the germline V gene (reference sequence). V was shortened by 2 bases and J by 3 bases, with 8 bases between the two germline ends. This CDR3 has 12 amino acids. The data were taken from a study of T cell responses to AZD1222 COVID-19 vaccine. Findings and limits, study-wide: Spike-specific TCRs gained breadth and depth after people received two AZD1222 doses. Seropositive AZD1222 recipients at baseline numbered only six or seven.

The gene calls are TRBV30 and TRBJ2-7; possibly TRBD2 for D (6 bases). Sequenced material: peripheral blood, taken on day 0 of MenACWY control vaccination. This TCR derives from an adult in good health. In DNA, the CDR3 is TGTGCCTGGAGTCCCGGGAGCTACGAGCAGTACTTC. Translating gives CAWSPGSYEQYF.